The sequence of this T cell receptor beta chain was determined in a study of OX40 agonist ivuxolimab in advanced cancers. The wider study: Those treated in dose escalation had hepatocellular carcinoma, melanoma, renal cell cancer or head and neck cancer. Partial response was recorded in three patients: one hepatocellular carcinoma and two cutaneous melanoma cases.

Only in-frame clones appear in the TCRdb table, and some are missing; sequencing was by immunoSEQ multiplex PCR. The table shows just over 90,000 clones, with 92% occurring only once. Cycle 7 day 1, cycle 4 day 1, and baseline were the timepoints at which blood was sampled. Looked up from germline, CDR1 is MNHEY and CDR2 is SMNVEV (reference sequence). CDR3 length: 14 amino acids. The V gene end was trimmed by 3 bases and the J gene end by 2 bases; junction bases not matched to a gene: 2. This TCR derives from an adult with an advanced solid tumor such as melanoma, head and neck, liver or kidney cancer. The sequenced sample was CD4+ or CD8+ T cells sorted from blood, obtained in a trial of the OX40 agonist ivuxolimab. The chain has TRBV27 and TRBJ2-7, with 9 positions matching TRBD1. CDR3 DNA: TGTGCCAGCAGTTTGGACAGGGGCGCCTACGAGCAGTACTTC. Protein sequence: CASSLDRGAYEQYF.